This TCR beta chain appears in the sequencing data of a study of identical twins. CDR1 SGHRS and CDR2 YFSETQ come from the germline V gene. V was clipped by 4 bases and J by 2 bases; unmatched bases: 9. This CDR3 contains 16 residues. TCRdb re-analysed the 5' RACE reads in MiXCR, keeping a single row per CDR3 protein. The profile shows some 460,000 distinct CDR3 sequences, 14% of them singletons. This clonotype was recorded once. Another study also made use of these data, one on yellow fever vaccine responses in identical twins.

This clonotype originated in a woman aged 18-29 years in good health. The sequenced sample consisted of CD4+ T cells sorted from blood. V gene TRBV5-1 combines with J gene TRBJ2-7; TRBD1 agrees at 10 bases. The DNA of the CDR3 is TGCGCCAGCAGCCCGGGACAGGGGCTTCCTACCTACGAGCAGTACTTC. It specifies CASSPGQGLPTYEQYF.